Sequencing of this TCR beta chain was carried out in a study of T cell responses to AZD1222 COVID-19 vaccine. Generated by immunoSEQ multiplex PCR, the TCRdb table keeps only in-frame clones and is missing some. The sample yields 100,000 to 150,000 clones, roughly 87% seen once. This CDR3 has 10 residues. Trimming removed 5 bases at V and 4 bases at J, with 4 bases between. Germline-derived CDR1 and CDR2 are DFQATT and SNEGSKA (reference sequence). The sequence was collected from an adult in good health. This specimen consisted of peripheral blood, obtained on day 0 of AZD1222 vaccination. The rearrangement uses TRBV20-1 and TRBJ2-3; D remains ambiguous. The CDR3 here is CSAGADTQYF. In DNA form, the CDR3 reads TGCAGTGCTGGAGCAGATACGCAGTATTTT.